Listed below are T cell receptor beta chains from one sample, sequenced in a study of Graves' ophthalmopathy and Graves' hyperthyroidism. Using its own MiXCR run on the multiplex PCR reads, TCRdb lists one record per CDR3 protein. The sample records 350,000 to 400,000 distinct CDR3 sequences, roughly 18% being singletons. Sequencing input: peripheral blood. These receptors originate from a woman between 18 and 30 years old with Graves' ophthalmopathy. Each CDR3 is given with its conserved first and last residue. A D gene is named only where the DNA matches it firmly. Expanded clones are given a class, and other clones once, few, many or no size at all.

>.|many|TRBJ1-5|TRBV6-1
CASSEAKVAQPQHF
TGTGCCAGCAGTGAAGCCAAGGTTGCTCAGCCCCAGCATTTT
>.|many|TRBJ2-5|TRBV29-1
CSVDGASGQETQYF
TGCAGCGTTGATGGCGCCAGTGGCCAAGAGACCCAGTACTTC
>.|many|TRBJ1-1|TRBV7-8
CASSLGTGMNTEAFF
TGTGCCAGCAGCTTAGGGACGGGAATGAACACTGAAGCTTTCTTT
>.|.|TRBJ2-5|TRBV29-1
CSVEVPGQQETQYF
TGCAGCGTTGAAGTTCCGGGACAACAAGAGACCCAGTACTTC
>TRBD1|.|TRBJ2-5|TRBV28
CASSFPDRGLQETQYF
TGTGCCAGCAGTTTCCCGGACAGGGGCCTCCAAGAGACCCAGTACTTC
>TRBD2|many|TRBJ2-7|TRBV9
CASSHSASGSSYEQYF
TGTGCCAGCAGCCATTCCGCTAGCGGGAGCTCCTACGAGCAGTACTTC
>.|many|TRBJ2-7|TRBV6-1
CASSEAVYEQYF
TGTGCCAGCAGTGAAGCAGTTTACGAGCAGTACTTC
>.|many|TRBJ1-1|TRBV28
CASRNSRGPNTEAFF
TGTGCCAGCAGGAACTCGAGGGGCCCGAACACTGAAGCTTTCTTT
>.|many|TRBJ1-1|TRBV6-1
CASSQETVVNTEAFF
TGTGCCAGCAGCCAGGAGACAGTAGTGAACACTGAAGCTTTCTTT
>TRBD1|many|TRBJ2-7|TRBV6-1
CASNIRQGYEQYF
TGTGCCAGCAACATTAGACAGGGCTACGAGCAGTACTTC
>TRBD1|many|TRBJ2-5|TRBV6-1
CASSATGGAETQYF
TGTGCCAGCAGTGCCACAGGGGGCGCGGAGACCCAGTACTTC
>.|.|TRBJ1-5|TRBV18
CASSSTTGNQPQHF
TGTGCCAGCTCATCTACTACAGGGAATCAGCCCCAGCATTTT
>.|many|TRBJ2-7|TRBV7-2
CASSPRQTTRKHEQYF
TGTGCCAGCAGCCCTCGACAGACGACGAGGAAACACGAGCAGTACTTC
>.|many|TRBJ1-5|TRBV3-1
CASSQGAGGIGNQPQHF
TGTGCCAGCAGCCAGGGGGCGGGGGGAATCGGCAATCAGCCCCAGCATTTT
>.|many|TRBJ2-2|TRBV6-5
CASSYNKGAGELFF
TGTGCCAGCAGTTACAATAAGGGGGCCGGGGAGCTGTTTTTT
>.|many|TRBJ1-1|TRBV6-5
CASSYPPQAGLISEAFF
TGTGCCAGCAGTTACCCCCCCCAAGCAGGGCTCATCTCTGAAGCTTTCTTT
>.|many|TRBJ2-7|TRBV11-2
CASSSQTEVASSYEQYF
TGTGCCAGCAGCTCACAGACAGAAGTCGCGAGCTCCTACGAGCAGTACTTC